A selection of T cell receptor beta chains follows, all from one sample in a study of blood T cell repertoires in COVID-19. Generated by immunoSEQ multiplex PCR, the TCRdb table keeps only in-frame clones and is missing some. In the table there are approximately 100,000 clones, just over 85% of which are singletons. Source material: peripheral blood. All receptors come from a human donor in a cohort sampled during active COVID-19. The CDR3 runs from the conserved cysteine through the conserved F or W. D genes are given only for firm matches. Size tells how often a clone was seen (once, few, many) or the class of an expanded clone, and some rows leave it out.

V,size,D,J,DNA,CDR3
TRBV10-1,NA,NA,TRBJ2-2,TGCGCCAGCAGTGCAACGCTAAACACCGGGGAGCTGTTTTTT,CASSATLNTGELFF
TRBV10-1,NA,TRBD1,TRBJ1-4,TGCGCCAGCAGTACAGGGGGCTTTGAAAAACTGTTTTTT,CASSTGGFEKLFF
TRBV4-1,NA,NA,TRBJ1-5,TGCGCCAGCAGAGTTTATGGCAATAGCAATCAGCCCCAGCATTTT,CASRVYGNSNQPQHF
TRBV29-1,NA,TRBD1,TRBJ1-1,TGCAGCGTTGTAGGGGGCGCGAGGACTGAAGCTTTCTTT,CSVVGGARTEAFF
TRBV9,NA,NA,TRBJ2-5,TGTGCCAGCAGCGTAGGGGTATCGGGGTATGAGGAGACCCAGTACTTC,CASSVGVSGYEETQYF
TRBV5-1,NA,TRBD2,TRBJ2-1,TGCGCCAGCAGCAGAACTAGCGGGGGGATTCGCTACAATGAGCAGTTCTTC,CASSRTSGGIRYNEQFF
TRBV19,once,TRBD2,TRBJ2-7,TGTGCCAGTAGTATAGGGCCTAGCGGGTCCTACGAGCAGTACTTC,CASSIGPSGSYEQYF
TRBV5-1,NA,TRBD1,TRBJ1-6,TGCGCCAGCAGCTTACAGGGGGAATCACCCCTCCACTTT,CASSLQGESPLHF
TRBV27,few,TRBD1,TRBJ1-6,TGTGCCAGCAGTTTCAGGGGGGCGAATTCACCCCTCCACTTT,CASSFRGANSPLHF
TRBV2,few,TRBD1,TRBJ1-4,TGTGCCAGCAGCCTCGACAGGGGACGAGAAAAACTGTTTTTT,CASSLDRGREKLFF
TRBV18,NA,NA,TRBJ1-1,TGTGCCAGCTCACCGCCAATCAGGGGCACGGGTACCCTCCAACCCCTGATGAACACTGAAGCTTTCTTT,CASSPPIRGTGTLQPLMNTEAFF
TRBV2,NA,TRBD1,TRBJ2-1,TGTGCCAGCAGGTTAGGGACAGGGGGGGGCAATGAGCAGTTCTTC,CASRLGTGGGNEQFF
TRBV13,NA,NA,TRBJ1-2,TGTGCCAGCAGCTCCCTCCAATCAGGGGACTATGGCTACACCTTC,CASSSLQSGDYGYTF
TRBV5-1,NA,TRBD1,TRBJ1-1,TGCGCCAGCAGCTTGGCTTTGGGGACAGGGGAAGCTTTCTTT,CASSLALGTGEAFF
TRBV7-9,NA,TRBD2,TRBJ2-3,TGTGCCAGCAGCAGACTAGCGGGAGGGAGAGATACGCAGTATTTT,CASSRLAGGRDTQYF
TRBV7-6,NA,TRBD1,TRBJ2-7,TGTGCCAGCAGCCTCCGGGACAGGCAGCTCTACGAGCAGTACTTC,CASSLRDRQLYEQYF
TRBV6-2/TRBV6-3,NA,TRBD2,TRBJ2-7,TGTGCCAGCAGTACACGGCCGGGACTAGCGGGAGTCGCCTACGAGCAGTACTTC,CASSTRPGLAGVAYEQYF
TRBV6-5,NA,TRBD1,TRBJ1-1,TGTGCCAGCAGCGAGACAGGGTTGAACACTGAAGCTTTCTTT,CASSETGLNTEAFF
TRBV18,NA,TRBD1,TRBJ2-3,TGTGCCAGCTCACCGCGACAGGGGGGTCGCACAGATACGCAGTATTTT,CASSPRQGGRTDTQYF
TRBV28,NA,NA,TRBJ2-7,TGTGCCAGCAGTTTTGGGGGCTACTACGAGCAGTACTTC,CASSFGGYYEQYF
TRBV4-3,NA,NA,TRBJ2-7,TGCGCCAGCAGCCAAGAACACAGGAGCTCCTACGAGCAGTACTTC,CASSQEHRSSYEQYF
TRBV28,NA,NA,TRBJ1-2,TGTGCCAGCAGTTTATTGACCGGGGGTGGCTACACCTTC,CASSLLTGGGYTF
TRBV7-9,NA,TRBD1,TRBJ1-2,TGTGCCAGCAGCAGACAGGGGTTGGGCGGCTACACCTTC,CASSRQGLGGYTF
TRBV19,NA,TRBD2,TRBJ2-1,TGTGCCAGTAGTATAGGGGGACTAGCGGGTTGGAGCTCCTACAATGAGCAGTTCTTC,CASSIGGLAGWSSYNEQFF
TRBV24-1,NA,NA,TRBJ2-1,TGTGCCACCGCTTCTAAGGAGGACTCCTACAATGAGCAGTTCTTC,CATASKEDSYNEQFF
TRBV7-8,NA,NA,TRBJ1-4,TGTGCCAGCAGCTTCATGTCCTTGAGGAATAATGAAAAACTGTTTTTT,CASSFMSLRNNEKLFF
TRBV20-1,NA,NA,TRBJ2-3,TGCAGTAGCCGCCACACAGATACGCAGTATTTT,CSSRHTDTQYF
TRBV28,NA,TRBD1,TRBJ2-2,TGTGCCAGCAGTCCGGGGCCGGGACAGAGTTTCACCGGGGAGCTGTTTTTT,CASSPGPGQSFTGELFF
TRBV30,NA,TRBD1,TRBJ1-4,TGTGCCTGGAAGGGGACAGGGCCTGAAAAACTGTTTTTT,CAWKGTGPEKLFF
TRBV4-3,NA,TRBD1,TRBJ1-6,TGCGCCAGCAGCCAAGCCCTGACAGGGATTAATTCACCCCTCCACTTT,CASSQALTGINSPLHF
TRBV5-1,NA,TRBD1,TRBJ2-7,TGCGCCAGTACCCTTAGTATCGGGGACAGGCAGTACTTC,CASTLSIGDRQYF
TRBV9,NA,NA,TRBJ1-1,TGTGCCAGCAGCTCGCATCCTTGGACAGACTTAGCTTTCTTT,CASSSHPWTDLAFF
TRBV2,NA,NA,TRBJ1-2,TGTGCCAGCATCCTGACAGGCATGTATGGCTACACCTTC,CASILTGMYGYTF
TRBV7-2,NA,NA,TRBJ2-7,TGTGCCAGCAGCTCCAGGGGGGACTACGAGCAGTACTTC,CASSSRGDYEQYF
TRBV25-1,NA,TRBD2,TRBJ2-3,TGTGCCAGCAGTGGCTTTTCGGGAGGGAGAACAGATACGCAGTATTTT,CASSGFSGGRTDTQYF
TRBV28,NA,NA,TRBJ2-2,TGTGCCAGCAGTGACGGAGAGGCCGGGGAGCTGTTTTTT,CASSDGEAGELFF
TRBV28,NA,TRBD1,TRBJ1-2,TGTGCCAGCAGTTTCAATGGATGGGGACAGGGGGCGCTCGGCTACACCTTC,CASSFNGWGQGALGYTF
TRBV6-5,NA,NA,TRBJ1-4,TGTGCCAGCGGGAGGGCAAATGAAAAACTGTTTTTT,CASGRANEKLFF